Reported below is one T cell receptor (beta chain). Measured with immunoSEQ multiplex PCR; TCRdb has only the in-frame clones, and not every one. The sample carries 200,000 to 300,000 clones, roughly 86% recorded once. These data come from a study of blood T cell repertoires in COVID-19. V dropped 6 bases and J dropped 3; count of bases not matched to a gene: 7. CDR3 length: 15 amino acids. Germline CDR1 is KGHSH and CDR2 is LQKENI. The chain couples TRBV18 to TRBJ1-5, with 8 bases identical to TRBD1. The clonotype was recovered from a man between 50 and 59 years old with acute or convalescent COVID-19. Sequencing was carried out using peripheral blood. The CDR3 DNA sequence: TGTGCCAGCTCTCTTGACAGGGGTATCAATCAGCCCCAGCATTTT. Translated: CASSLDRGINQPQHF.